This T cell receptor beta chain is from a study of metastatic and nonmetastatic thyroid tumors. Study at large: A comparison of repertoires was made across blood and tumor or nodule tissue from malignant and benign thyroid patients.

Until they underwent thyroid surgery, no patient had received any treatment. Study results and limitations: Benign nodules reportedly had significantly lower TCR beta diversity than malignant thyroid tumors in blood and tumor.

This clone was detected ten times or more. Its matching antigen is unknown. Authors' analysis steps: CDR3 was compared across clinicopathological groups, and the resulting differences were used to build a distant-metastasis classifier for papillary thyroid cancer. TCRdb used MiXCR to call clones anew from the PCR reads. The V and J calls reflect TCRdb's pipeline rather than the authors' work. In the table there are 55,000 or so clones, approximately 19% of which are singletons. The germline V gene encodes CDR1 LNHDA and CDR2 SQIVND (reference sequence). The CDR3 has 15 amino acids. V lost 9 bases to trimming and J lost 6 bases; unmatched junction nucleotides: 12.

Specimen: blood. The chain uses TRBV19 and TRBJ2-1; TRBD1 matches at 9 bases. The receptor was isolated from a female donor with papillary thyroid cancer or a benign thyroid nodule (not recorded which). Some clones in this sample may be carry-over from other donors' samples. Here the CDR3 reads CASRTDRGSGNEQFF. As DNA, the CDR3 is TGTGCCAGCCGGACCGACAGGGGGAGTGGCAATGAGCAGTTCTTC.